The 25 T cell receptor beta chains below all came from one sample that was sequenced in a study of T cell responses to AZD1222 COVID-19 vaccine. The table came from immunoSEQ multiplex PCR; TCRdb's copy has only in-frame clones and leaves some out. The top ten clones hold around 3.5% of a sample with 150,000 to 250,000 clones, approximately 90% of them seen once. The sample was peripheral blood, taken 28 days after the second AZD1222 dose. All receptors derive from an adult who received the AZD1222 COVID-19 vaccine.

The rearrangement links TRBV7-2 to TRBJ2-3; D could derive from TRBD1 or TRBD2 (5 bases each). Germline values: CDR1 SGHTA, CDR2 FQGNSA. The CDR3 is made up of 14 amino acids. V shed 6 bases and J shed 5 bases, with 15 bases lying between them. The DNA of the CDR3 is TGTGCCAGCAGGCGTACTGGGGCGGGAGATACGCAGTATTTT. This translates into CASRRTGAGDTQYF.

DNA for the CDR3: TGTGCCAGTAGGGAAGGACCCTATAATTCACCCCTCCACTTT. Its protein is CASREGPYNSPLHF. The chain carries TRBV19 and TRBJ1-6; no clear D gene. Germline-derived CDR1 and CDR2 are LNHDA and SQIVND (reference sequence). The ends were cut back, 6 bases at V and 2 bases at J, with 8 bases in the middle. The CDR3 contains 14 residues.

This rearrangement joins TRBV7-2 to TRBJ2-7, with TRBD2 matching 8 bases. Per germline, CDR1 SGHTA and CDR2 FQGNSA. The length of the CDR3 is 14 residues. J was trimmed by 2 bases and V by 4 bases; bases with no gene match: 4. CDR3 in DNA: TGTGCCAGCAGCTCCCGGGGGGGGCCCTACGAGCAGTACTTC. Translation gives CASSSRGGPYEQYF.

The chain employs TRBV27 and TRBJ1-3, with D maybe TRBD1 (5 bases). In germline, CDR1 is MNHEY, CDR2 SMNVEV (reference sequence). The CDR3 has 15 residues. The V end lost 6 bases, the J end lost 0 bases, and 12 bases lay between the germline ends. The CDR3: CASSPWGSSGNTIYF. In nucleotides, the CDR3 is TGTGCCAGCAGCCCTTGGGGCAGCTCTGGAAACACCATATATTTT.

The V and J genes are TRBV9 and TRBJ2-1, with D unclear. Germline CDR1 is SGDLS and CDR2 is YYNGEE. The V end was cut by 2 bases, the J end by 4 bases, with 13 bases between. The CDR3 is made up of 15 amino acids. The DNA of the CDR3 is TGTGCCAGCAGCGTTAGCCTTATAGATTACAATGAGCAGTTCTTC. This encodes CASSVSLIDYNEQFF.

V usage is TRBV11-2 and J usage is TRBJ2-2; no clear D. The CDR3 has 14 residues. CDR1 is SGHAT and CDR2 is FQNNGV in the germline V gene. The V gene lost 1 base and the J gene lost 4 bases, with 7 bases spanning the gap. CDR3 protein: CASSLVRRTGELFF. For the CDR3, the DNA is TGTGCCAGCAGCTTAGTACGACGCACCGGGGAGCTGTTTTTT.

The V gene is TRBV5-1, the J gene TRBJ2-3; possible D gene TRBD2, 6 bases. Germline values: CDR1 SGHRS, CDR2 YFSETQ. The V and J ends lost 1 base and 4 bases respectively, with 13 bases between them. This CDR3 spans 15 amino acids. The CDR3 DNA is TGCGCCAGCAGCTTGATGGCGGGAAGCCCAGATACGCAGTATTTT. This gives the protein CASSLMAGSPDTQYF.

The chain recombines TRBV4-1 with TRBJ1-1, with 7 bases aligning to TRBD1. Germline assignment: CDR1 MGHRA and CDR2 YSYEKL. The CDR3 spans 15 residues. Losses at the gene ends were 1 base for V and 8 bases for J; bases not matched to a gene: 10. The CDR3 spells CASSQGDSIKKEAFF. The CDR3 nucleotides read TGCGCCAGCAGCCAAGGGGACAGCATTAAGAAGGAAGCTTTCTTT.

This clone was recorded once. The rearrangement joins TRBV5-4 to TRBJ2-7; 7 bases map to TRBD2. The germline V gene encodes CDR1 SGHNT and CDR2 YYREEE (reference sequence). This CDR3 contains 16 residues. The J segment lost 7 bases and the V segment lost 0 bases, leaving 13 bases of the junction unmatched. Written as DNA, the CDR3 is TGTGCCAGCAGCTTGGGGGCAGCGGGAAGACCTCTAGAGCAGTACTTC. Translating it yields CASSLGAAGRPLEQYF.

V and J are TRBV5-1 and TRBJ2-2; 11 bases are shared with TRBD2. Germline V CDR1 and CDR2: SGHRS, YFSETQ. V shed 2 bases, J shed 5 bases, and the junction held 5 bases outside the gene matches. The CDR3 sequence is 16 residues long. CDR3 coding DNA: TGCGCCAGCAGCTTATTAGCGGGAGGGCCGACCGGGGAGCTGTTTTTT. It codes for CASSLLAGGPTGELFF. Drawing the rest from reference TRBV5-1 and TRBJ2-2, the complete variable domain is KAGVTQTPRYLIKTRGQQVTLSCSPISGHRSVSWYQQTPGQGLQFLFEYFSETQRNKGNFPGRFSGRQFSNSRSEMNVSTLELGDSALYLCASSLLAGGPTGELFFGEGSRLTVL.

The chain is built from TRBV11-3 and TRBJ2-1; TRBD1 might be the D (5 bases). CDR3 length equals 12 residues. Trimming removed 5 bases from V and 7 bases from J, with 9 bases in between. Germline loops: CDR1 SGHNT, CDR2 YENEEA. The CDR3 region is CASSQTENEQFF. In nucleotides, the CDR3 is TGTGCCAGCAGCCAGACAGAGAATGAGCAGTTCTTC.

The gene calls are TRBV5-1 and TRBJ2-7, with 8 bases aligning to TRBD1. The CDR3 extends over 12 amino acids. Germline CDR1 is SGHRS and CDR2 is YFSETQ. J was trimmed by 5 bases and V by 5 bases; bases with no gene match: 3. The CDR3 nucleotides are TGCGCCAGCAGAAAGGGACAGGACGAGCAGTACTTC. Translated, it gives CASRKGQDEQYF.

V usage is TRBV19 and J usage is TRBJ2-7; either TRBD1 or TRBD2 may fit D (6 bases each). There are 14 residues in the CDR3. Germline V CDR1 and CDR2: LNHDA, SQIVND (reference sequence). V gave up 5 bases and J gave up 5 bases, with 16 bases separating them. CDR3 sequence (DNA): TGTGCCAGTAGTTCCAGAGGGGGGAGTCACGAGCAGTACTTC. This codes for CASSSRGGSHEQYF.

The sample holds a few counts of this clone. In nucleotides, the CDR3 is TGTGCCAGCAGCCCCCGGACCATCTTCACAGATACGCAGTATTTT. Amino acid sequence: CASSPRTIFTDTQYF. The chain carries TRBV11-2 and TRBJ2-3, with D unresolved. Trimming pared 5 bases from V and 2 bases from J, leaving 14 bases between. Germline CDR1 is SGHAT and CDR2 is FQNNGV. CDR3 length equals 15 residues.

This sequence joins TRBV19 and TRBJ1-2; tentative D call: TRBD1 (6 bases). This CDR3 spans 15 amino acids. V was trimmed by 5 bases and J by 7 bases, leaving 20 bases between them. Germline assignment: CDR1 LNHDA and CDR2 SQIVND (reference sequence). CDR3: CASSSRTANTGGYTF. Here the CDR3 DNA reads TGTGCCAGTAGTTCCAGGACAGCGAACACAGGTGGCTACACCTTC.

The J gene is TRBJ2-3, the V gene TRBV5-6; TRBD1 or TRBD2 may be the D gene (5 bases each). V lost 4 bases to trimming and J lost 1 base, with 10 bases between them. Germline CDR1 reads SGHDT; CDR2 reads YYEEEE. The length of the CDR3 is 14 residues. The CDR3 is CASSPGPGTDTQYF. The CDR3 DNA is TGTGCCAGCAGCCCGGGACCTGGCACAGATACGCAGTATTTT.

The chain joins TRBV6-5 to TRBJ1-1, with D possibly matching TRBD1 (6 bases). Germline V gene data show CDR1 as MNHEY and CDR2 as SVGAGI. V lost 2 bases and J lost 5, with 18 bases in between. The CDR3 contains 16 residues. The CDR3 bases are TGTGCCAGCAGTTACCTCCTGAGGGGGTGGGAGACTGAAGCTTTCTTT. This translates into CASSYLLRGWETEAFF.

The CDR3 sequence: CSVGRTSGRTLYNEQFF. CDR3 DNA: TGCAGCGTGGGGCGGACTAGCGGGAGGACCCTTTACAATGAGCAGTTCTTC. V and J are TRBV29-1 and TRBJ2-1; 14 bases align to TRBD2. V dropped 6 bases and J dropped 4; count of bases not matched to a gene: 11. The CDR3 is 17 amino acids. Germline CDR1 and CDR2: SQVTM and ANQGSEA.

This chain uses TRBV10-3 with TRBJ2-7; D call uncertain. CDR1 is ENHRY and CDR2 is SYGVKD in the germline V gene. The germline V and J ends were trimmed by 2 bases and 5 bases, with 7 bases remaining between them. The CDR3 totals 12 residues. CDR3 sequence: CAISENAHEQYF. The DNA for the CDR3 is TGTGCCATCAGTGAGAACGCCCACGAGCAGTACTTC.

The chain combines TRBV18 with TRBJ2-1; no clear D. From germline, CDR1 is KGHSH and CDR2 LQKENI. V was pared by 2 bases and J by 2 bases, with 7 bases between. The CDR3 is 14 amino acids. CDR3 bases: TGTGCCAGCTCACCAGTATTAACCTACAATGAGCAGTTCTTC. This translates into CASSPVLTYNEQFF.

The chain uses TRBV27 and TRBJ1-1, with D uncertain. Germline CDR1 reads MNHEY; CDR2 reads SMNVEV (reference sequence). Between the trimmed V and J ends, which lost 8 bases and 2 bases, there was a span of 12 bases. The length of the CDR3 is 13 residues. The CDR3 nucleotides read TGTGCCAGCTCCTCGGACGGAAACACTGAAGCTTTCTTT. Translated: CASSSDGNTEAFF.

CDR3 nucleotide sequence: TGTGCCAGCAGTCGGGGATTAGCGGGACCCTCCTACGAGCAGTACTTC. Translated, it gives CASSRGLAGPSYEQYF. V and J are TRBV27 and TRBJ2-7; the match to TRBD2 covers 8 bases. This CDR3 contains 16 residues. Unmatched junction bases numbered 9, after V lost 5 bases and J lost 0 bases. Germline V gene data show CDR1 as MNHEY and CDR2 as SMNVEV (reference sequence).

The chain employs TRBV7-8 and TRBJ1-3; D gene unclear. CDR3 length: 13 residues. The germline CDR1 and CDR2 sequences are SGHVS and FQNEAQ. Written as DNA, the CDR3 is TGTGCAGGGAGGGCCAGCTCTGGAAACACCATATATTTT. Protein sequence: CAGRASSGNTIYF.

The chain uses TRBV14 and TRBJ1-2, with 7 nucleotides matching TRBD1. Germline trimming cut 3 bases from V and 7 bases from J; bases unmatched to any gene: 5. The CDR3 runs 13 residues. Germline CDR1 and CDR2: SGHDN and FVKESK. CDR3 bases: TGTGCCAGCAGCCACCGCACAGGGGTTGGCTACACCTTC. Translation: CASSHRTGVGYTF.

This chain links TRBV2 with TRBJ1-1; D not certain. CDR3 length: 14 residues. The V and J ends lost 6 bases and 2 bases respectively, with 13 bases between them. CDR1 is SNHLY, CDR2 FYNNEI, per germline. Here the CDR3 DNA reads TGTGCCAGCAGGGGTACCGGGCGCAACACTGAAGCTTTCTTT. Translated, it gives CASRGTGRNTEAFF.